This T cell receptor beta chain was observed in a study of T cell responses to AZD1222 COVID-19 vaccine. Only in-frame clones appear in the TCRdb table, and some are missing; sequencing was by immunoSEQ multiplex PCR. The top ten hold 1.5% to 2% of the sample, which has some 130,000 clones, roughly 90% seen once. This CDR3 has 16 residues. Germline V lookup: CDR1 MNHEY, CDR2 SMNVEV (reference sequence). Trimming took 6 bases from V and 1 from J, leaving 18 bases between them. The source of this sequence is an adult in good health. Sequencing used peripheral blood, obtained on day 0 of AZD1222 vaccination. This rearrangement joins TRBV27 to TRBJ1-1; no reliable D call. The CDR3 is CASRHRVGPGNTEAFF. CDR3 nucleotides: TGTGCCAGCAGGCACCGGGTTGGGCCAGGGAACACTGAAGCTTTCTTT.